This T cell receptor (beta chain) was captured in a study of control samples from healthy donors and cancer patients. The assay was immunoSEQ multiplex PCR, and TCRdb's table has in-frame clones only and misses some. Of over 200,000 clones listed, about four fifths are singletons. CDR1 and CDR2 from the germline V gene are ENHRY and SYGVKD. V lost 4 bases, J lost 4 bases, and 16 bases lay in between. The CDR3 runs to 15 residues. The chain recombines TRBV10-3 with TRBJ1-1, with D maybe TRBD1 (5 bases). This sequence was found in a woman aged 55-69 years with lung cancer. What was sequenced was PBMCs. The CDR3 spells CAISALGPAGTEAFF. The CDR3 nucleotides read TGTGCCATCAGTGCACTGGGACCTGCGGGCACTGAAGCTTTCTTT.